The rows below give T cell receptor beta chains drawn from one sample of a study of cytomegalovirus exposure and HLA in healthy donors. Clones were read by immunoSEQ multiplex PCR, and TCRdb kept only the in-frame ones, dropping some. The profile shows around 130,000 clones, 70% to 85% of them singletons. Sequenced input: PBMCs. The receptor source for this set is a boy between 2 and 10 years old in good health and CMV-seronegative. The CDR3 runs from the conserved cysteine through the conserved F or W.

j_gene: TRBJ1-1; v_gene: TRBV7-9; CDR3aa: CSSSLLGDTEPEAFF
j_gene: TRBJ2-7; v_gene: TRBV6-6; CDR3aa: CASSPGGPPYEQYF
j_gene: TRBJ2-3; v_gene: TRBV4-2; CDR3aa: CASSHRTGGGVADTQYF
j_gene: TRBJ2-3; v_gene: TRBV5-1; CDR3aa: CASSLGQGRAPQYF
j_gene: TRBJ1-1; v_gene: TRBV4-3; CDR3aa: CASSQDKGGFTEAFF
j_gene: TRBJ2-3; v_gene: TRBV29-1; CDR3aa: CSVHTNTDTQYF
j_gene: NA; v_gene: TRBV13; CDR3aa: CASSYGTASYEQYF
j_gene: TRBJ2-1; v_gene: TRBV13; CDR3aa: CASSLEAGTRHNEQFF
j_gene: TRBJ1-2; v_gene: TRBV7-9; CDR3aa: CASSFDRADGYTF
j_gene: TRBJ1-1; v_gene: TRBV27; CDR3aa: CASSLSGTVNTEAFF